The 21 T cell receptor beta chains presented below share a single source sample, sequenced in a study of blood T cell repertoires in COVID-19. The method was immunoSEQ multiplex PCR; TCRdb's version includes in-frame clones alone and lacks a portion of them. This table holds approximately 300,000 clones, 80% to 90% found once. What was sequenced was peripheral blood. The receptors derive from a woman in her forties or fifties with acute or convalescent COVID-19.

Turning to this clone: Its ends do not fully match the called genes, so a read error is possible. V usage is TRBV5-5 and J usage is TRBJ2-3, with TRBD2 identical over 13 bases. The CDR3 covers 17 residues. The germline V gene encodes CDR1 SGHKS and CDR2 YYEKEE (reference sequence). CDR3 residues: CASSALLAGGLTETQYF. CDR3 coding DNA: TGTGCCAGCAGCGCGTTACTAGCGGGGGGGCTCACAGAAACGCAGTATTTT. The variable domain in full, completed from reference TRBV5-5 and TRBJ2-3, reads DAGVTQSPTHLIKTRGQQVTLRCSPISGHKSVSWYQQVLGQGPQFIFQYYEKEERGRGNFPDRFSARQFPNYSSELNVNALLLGDSALYLCASSALLAGGLTETQYFGPGTRLTVL.

The chain employs TRBV6-5 and TRBJ2-5; D is ambiguous. CDR3 size: 14 residues. CDR1 and CDR2 from the germline V gene are MNHEY and SVGAGI. Trimming cost V 4 bases and J 0 bases, with 9 bases left between them. The CDR3 sequence is CASSSSSYQETQYF. CDR3 sequence (DNA): TGTGCCAGCAGTTCCTCATCGTACCAAGAGACCCAGTACTTC.

The genes are TRBV4-3 and TRBJ2-3; the match to TRBD2 covers 7 bases. The germline V gene encodes CDR1 LGHNA and CDR2 YSLEER. This CDR3 comprises 15 residues. Germline trimming cut 4 bases from V and 6 bases from J; bases unmatched to any gene: 10. Written as DNA, the CDR3 is TGCGCCAGCAGCCGAGTCGGGGCGGGAGAGGATACGCAGTATTTT. As protein: CASSRVGAGEDTQYF.

This rearrangement joins TRBV11-2 to TRBJ1-1; D is undetermined. Germline V gene sequence: CDR1 SGHAT, CDR2 FQNNGV. This CDR3 has 14 residues. Between the trimmed V and J ends, which lost 3 bases and 1 base, there was a span of 9 bases. The CDR3, as DNA: TGTGCCAGCAGCTTCTCCCACGGGAACACTGAAGCTTTCTTT. Amino acids: CASSFSHGNTEAFF. Full variable domain (missing parts from reference TRBV11-2 and TRBJ1-1): EAGVAQSPRYKIIEKRQSVAFWCNPISGHATLYWYQQILGQGPKLLIQFQNNGVVDDSQLPKDRFSAERLKGVDSTLKIQPAKLEDSAVYLCASSFSHGNTEAFFGQGTRLTVV.

There are many counts of this clone. The chain has TRBV2 and TRBJ1-3; D uncertain. The V gene's germline CDR1 is SNHLY and CDR2 FYNNEI. V was cut by 2 bases and J by 0 bases, with 5 bases left in between. This CDR3 has 14 amino acids. The DNA of the CDR3 is TGTGCCAGCAGTGAACCCCGCTCTGGAAACACCATATATTTT. Protein product: CASSEPRSGNTIYF.

V gene TRBV5-1 combines with J gene TRBJ2-7; D might be TRBD2 (7 bases). The ends were cut back, 0 bases at V and 6 bases at J, with 10 bases in the middle. The CDR3 has 13 residues. CDR1 and CDR2 from the germline V gene are SGHRS and YFSETQ. The CDR3 loop is CASSLAGGSEQYV. For the CDR3, the DNA is TGCGCCAGCAGCTTGGCGGGGGGCAGCGAGCAGTACGTC.

This chain joins TRBV29-1 and TRBJ2-5; a weak D match, TRBD1 (5 bases). The germline V gene has CDR1 SQVTM and CDR2 ANQGSEA. V lost 6 bases and J lost 4, with 18 bases in between. The CDR3 runs 14 residues. This CDR3 is CSVSWGRGGETQYF. The CDR3 DNA follows: TGCAGCGTGAGTTGGGGAAGGGGCGGAGAGACCCAGTACTTC.

The chain couples TRBV19 to TRBJ2-1; TRBD2 might be the D (5 bases). This CDR3 comprises 13 residues. Germline loops: CDR1 LNHDA, CDR2 SQIVND (reference sequence). V was shortened by 9 bases and J by 7 bases, with 16 bases between the two germline ends. CDR3 DNA sequence: TGTGCCAGCAAACGAGCATCGGGGAATGAGCAGTTCTTC. Translating gives CASKRASGNEQFF.

In its sample, this clone was seen once. The chain links TRBV5-4 to TRBJ1-2; weak D call: TRBD1 (5 bases). The CDR3 consists of 14 residues. CDR1 SGHNT and CDR2 YYREEE come from the germline V gene (reference sequence). Deletions cut 5 bases from V and 0 bases from J, with 11 bases between. CDR3 in amino acids: CASRLQAANYGYTF. The CDR3 nucleotides read TGTGCCAGCAGACTACAGGCTGCTAACTATGGCTACACCTTC.

The chain carries TRBV7-9 and TRBJ1-3, with 7 bases lining up with TRBD1. Germline CDR1 reads SEHNR; CDR2 reads FQNEAQ (reference sequence). CDR3 size: 14 residues. V lost 5 bases and J lost 3; bases outside the gene matches: 4. The CDR3 bases are TGTGCCAGCAGCATAGGGGGCGGTGGAAACACCATATATTTT. It specifies CASSIGGGGNTIYF.

The table lists this clone with a few counts. The chain uses TRBV2 and TRBJ2-5; D might be TRBD2 (5 bases). Germline CDR1 is SNHLY and CDR2 is FYNNEI. Trimming took off 1 base at V and 2 bases at J, with 8 bases between the two ends. This CDR3 has 14 amino acids. The CDR3 DNA reads as TGTGCCAGCAGTGAAGGGACTTTGCAAGAGACCCAGTACTTC. It encodes CASSEGTLQETQYF.

This clone was seen once. One end of the junction varies from germline; a read error may be responsible. V gene TRBV7-3 combines with J gene TRBJ2-1; 8 bases match TRBD2. The V gene's germline CDR1 is SGHTA and CDR2 FQGTGA. This CDR3 contains 14 residues. CDR3 sequence (DNA): TGTGCCAGCAGCCTAACATCCAGCGGGAGAGTGCAGTTCTTC. Amino acids: CASSLTSSGRVQFF. The variable domain in full, with the rest retrieved from reference TRBV7-3 and TRBJ2-1, is GAGVSQTPSNKVTEKGKYVELRCDPISGHTALYWYRQSLGQGPEFLIYFQGTGAADDSGLPNDRFFAVRPEGSVSTLKIQRTERGDSAVYLCASSLTSSGRVQFFGPGTRLTVL.

This chain links TRBV29-1 with TRBJ1-1; the match to TRBD1 covers 7 bases. Per germline, CDR1 SQVTM and CDR2 ANQGSEA. The V and J ends lost 6 bases and 0 bases, in that order; junction bases with no gene match: 7. This CDR3 has 14 amino acids. The DNA of the CDR3 is TGCAGCGTGGAGACAGGGTTGATGAACACTGAAGCTTTCTTT. This codes for CSVETGLMNTEAFF.

The genes are TRBV18 and TRBJ1-1; 8 bases agree with TRBD1. V lost 3 bases to trimming and J lost 5 bases; unmatched junction nucleotides: 5. Germline V gives CDR1 KGHSH, CDR2 LQKENI. CDR3 size: 14 residues. The CDR3 sequence is CASSPPTGVTEAFF. The CDR3, as DNA: TGTGCCAGCTCACCCCCGACAGGGGTGACTGAAGCTTTCTTT.

The rearrangement links TRBV18 to TRBJ1-2; D gene ambiguous. V lost 3 bases and J 8 bases, leaving 13 bases between the germline ends. In germline, CDR1 is KGHSH, CDR2 LQKENI. The CDR3 covers 13 residues. The CDR3 is CASSPSLDGGYTF. The CDR3, as DNA: TGTGCCAGCTCACCGAGCCTCGACGGGGGCTACACCTTC.

The rearrangement links TRBV7-9 to TRBJ1-2, with D possibly being TRBD1 (6 bases). The V end lost 1 base, the J end lost 2 bases, and 11 bases lay between the germline ends. The germline gives CDR1 SEHNR, CDR2 FQNEAQ (reference sequence). The CDR3 runs 15 residues. CDR3 coding DNA: TGTGCCAGCAGCTTAGGGGGGACATTGAACTATGGCTACACCTTC. This sequence encodes CASSLGGTLNYGYTF.

This chain joins TRBV10-3 and TRBJ2-3, with D possibly matching TRBD2 (6 bases). This CDR3 has 15 amino acids. Per the germline V gene, CDR1 is ENHRY and CDR2 is SYGVKD. Trimming cost V 10 bases and J 4 bases, with 21 bases left between them. Written as DNA, the CDR3 is TGTGCCACCTTGGGTACGGGACTGTCGGCAGATACGCAGTATTTT. Its translation: CATLGTGLSADTQYF.

The chain uses TRBV27 and TRBJ1-5; 7 bases fit TRBD1. This CDR3 comprises 14 residues. In germline, CDR1 is MNHEY, CDR2 SMNVEV (reference sequence). Trimming removed 7 bases from V and 1 base from J; junction bases left unmatched: 4. The CDR3 loop reads CASKIQGSNQPQHF. As DNA, the CDR3 is TGTGCCAGCAAGATACAGGGGAGCAATCAGCCCCAGCATTTT.

This chain uses TRBV5-5 with TRBJ2-1; 9 bases align to TRBD2. V gave up 2 bases and J gave up 3 bases; unmatched junction bases: 3. The CDR3 has 15 residues. Germline V lookup: CDR1 SGHKS, CDR2 YYEKEE (reference sequence). The CDR3 spells CASSLRLADYNEQFF. The CDR3 coding sequence is TGTGCCAGCAGCTTAAGACTAGCGGACTACAATGAGCAGTTCTTC.

The rearrangement uses TRBV18 and TRBJ2-2; the D gene is possibly TRBD1 (6 bases). Germline V CDR1 and CDR2: KGHSH, LQKENI. This CDR3 has 14 residues. Trimming took off 3 bases at V and 6 bases at J, with 11 bases between the two ends. This CDR3 reads CASSPPTGSGELFF. The CDR3 bases are TGTGCCAGCTCACCTCCCACAGGGTCCGGGGAGCTGTTTTTT.

The chain combines TRBV7-9 with TRBJ2-3, with 9 bases fitting TRBD1. The CDR3 is made up of 14 amino acids. Trimming took 6 bases from V and 6 from J; bases not matched to a gene: 7. Germline V CDR1 and CDR2: SEHNR, FQNEAQ (reference sequence). The CDR3 sequence: CASRSRQGVDTQYF. The CDR3 nucleotides read TGTGCCAGCAGATCTAGACAGGGGGTGGATACGCAGTATTTT.